Described below is a single TCR beta chain sequence and its context. Antigen unknown. This sample is part of a study of Graves' ophthalmopathy and Graves' hyperthyroidism. Study information: Hyperthyroidism is called stable when no ophthalmopathy develops within 18 months of follow-up. General observations from the study: A model of 13 signatures distinguished ophthalmopathy from stable hyperthyroidism at 85% to 90% sensitivity and approximately 77% specificity. Most thyroid clonotypes expanded beyond 0.001 frequency were also found in blood.

Diagnostic conclusions were grounded in clinical symptoms, serum thyroxine, TRAb, thyroid ultrasound and orbital computed tomography. Amplification of the TCR beta CDR3 regions used RNA transcripts (as template). Amplification began with first-round RT-PCR using HTBI primers, then second-round multiplex PCR was performed. TCRdb passed the multiplex PCR reads through MiXCR, listing each CDR3 protein once. The sample consists of over a million distinct CDR3 sequences, about 40% of them appearing once. This CDR3 is built from 16 residues. V was cut by 1 base and J by 0 bases, with 11 bases left in between. Per germline, CDR1 SGHTS and CDR2 YDEGEE.

The chain is built from TRBV5-8 and TRBJ1-5, with TRBD1 as a possible D gene (6 bases). Sequencing was carried out using peripheral blood or thyroid tissue (not recorded which). The clonotype was recovered from an adult man with Graves' hyperthyroidism. The CDR3 loop reads CASSLSGGYSNQPQHF. The CDR3 region has the DNA TGTGCCAGCAGCTTGTCGGGGGGCTATAGCAATCAGCCCCAGCATTTT.